This T cell receptor (beta chain) was documented in a study of regulatory T cells in long-lasting Graves disease. Study conclusions and caveats: Persistent disease favored TRBV28, TRBJ1-2 and TRBJ2-5.

Time point here: newly diagnosed GD, antithyroid drugs for less than 3 months. Generation of the TCR library employed RNA extracted from PBMCs. This clonotype has a count of ten or more. Its antigen is not identified. One end of the junction is discordant with germline, which a read error may explain. The CDR3 contains 16 residues. The germline CDR1 and CDR2 sequences are SNHLY and FYNNEI. CDR3-region Arm-PCR and iRepertoire HTBI primers produced the TCR beta libraries. Per the original methods: Sample data revealed approximately 62 TRBV and over twelve TRBJ segments. TCRdb processed the multiplex PCR reads anew with MiXCR; each CDR3 protein has one entry. The V and J calls shown here were made by TCRdb, not taken from the authors' results. The top ten clones hold about a quarter of a sample with roughly 400,000 distinct CDR3 sequences, about 16% of them seen once. The same data also contributed to another study, on T cells in Graves' hyperthyroidism and ophthalmopathy.

The chain carries TRBV2 and TRBJ1-4; D gene unclear. This TCR was sampled from a woman younger than 30 with Graves disease. Source: peripheral blood mononuclear cells (PBMCs), taken at new diagnosis, from a patient treated with antithyroid drugs. The chain's CDR3 is CASSERSRVANGKLFF. CDR3 sequence (DNA): TGTGCCAGCAGTGAACGATCTAGGGTCGCCAATGGAAAACTGTTTTTT. Filled out from reference TRBV2 and TRBJ1-4, the complete variable domain reads EPEVTQTPSHQVTQMGQEVILRCVPISNHLYFYWYRQILGQKVEFLVSFYNNEISEKSEIFDDQFSVERPDGSNFTLKIRSTKLEDSAMYFCASSERSRVANGKLFFGSGTQLSVL.